The 12 T cell receptor beta chains reported below all come from one sample, sequenced in a study of radiotherapy plus CTLA-4 blockade in lung cancer. Assay used: immunoSEQ multiplex PCR; TCRdb lists only in-frame clones, some missing. The sample includes 80,000 to 95,000 clones, 80% to 85% of them seen just once. Sequences were derived from peripheral blood, sampled from a patient treated with radiotherapy plus ipilimumab. Receptors originate from a human donor with non-small cell lung cancer who had stable disease on radiotherapy plus ipilimumab.

The rearrangement uses TRBV6-1 and TRBJ2-5; TRBD1 is a possible D gene (6 bases). V lost 7 bases to trimming and J lost 4 bases, with 19 bases between them. From germline, CDR1 is MNHNS and CDR2 SASEGT. CDR3 size: 15 residues. CDR3: CASTRYRAMGETQYF. The CDR3 DNA reads TGTGCCAGCACCCGATACAGGGCGATGGGAGAGACCCAGTACTTC.

This chain connects TRBV11-2 to TRBJ1-3, with D hard to call. The CDR3 extends over 16 amino acids. V was clipped by 11 bases and J by 1 base, with 21 bases between them. CDR1 and CDR2 (germline): SGHAT, FQNNGV. CDR3 DNA sequence: TGTGCCGGTGGCGGGCACGTGGGTAGTTCTGGAAACACCATATATTTT. The encoded protein is CAGGGHVGSSGNTIYF.

The CDR3 DNA is TGTGCCAGCAGTGAAGCAGTGAGTGTTGGCAATCAGCCCCAGCATTTT. This gives the protein CASSEAVSVGNQPQHF. V and J are TRBV6-1 and TRBJ1-5; D gene uncertain. From germline, CDR1 is MNHNS and CDR2 SASEGT. The CDR3 consists of 16 residues. Trimming removed 0 bases from V and 2 bases from J, with 11 bases in between.

This chain connects TRBV19 to TRBJ2-1; tentative D call: TRBD2 (5 bases). V was pared by 2 bases and J by 3 bases, with 11 bases between. The length of the CDR3 is 15 residues. Germline lookup yields CDR1 LNHDA and CDR2 SQIVND (reference sequence). CDR3 loop: CASSIRSGNYNEQFF. In nucleotides, the CDR3 is TGTGCCAGTAGTATAAGGTCCGGGAACTACAATGAGCAGTTCTTC.

The J gene is TRBJ1-3, the V gene TRBV7-9; no firm D call. With 2 bases removed from V and 4 bases from J, the gap between germline ends came to 18 bases. Germline values: CDR1 SEHNR, CDR2 FQNEAQ (reference sequence). This CDR3 contains 17 residues. The DNA for the CDR3 is TGTGCCAGCAGCTTAAAGACCCTCGGCCCAGGAGGAAACACCATATATTTT. Protein product: CASSLKTLGPGGNTIYF.

The rearrangement links TRBV27 to TRBJ1-4, with D possibly being TRBD1 (5 bases). V dropped 5 bases and J dropped 3 bases, with 13 bases sitting between them. Germline V gives CDR1 MNHEY, CDR2 SMNVEV (reference sequence). The CDR3 is 15 residues long. CDR3 DNA: TGTGCCAGCAGTCCGTGGGGCGCAGCTAATGAAAAACTGTTTTTT. As protein: CASSPWGAANEKLFF.

V gene TRBV5-1 combines with J gene TRBJ1-4; D gene unclear. Between the trimmed V and J ends, which lost 7 bases and 0 bases, there was a span of 7 bases. Looked up from germline, CDR1 is SGHRS and CDR2 is YFSETQ. This CDR3 spans 13 amino acids. The CDR3 DNA sequence: TGCGCCAGCGGCCTATCAACTAATGAAAAACTGTTTTTT. It translates to CASGLSTNEKLFF.

V usage is TRBV27 and J usage is TRBJ1-6, with D possibly matching TRBD1 (5 bases). The germline V gene encodes CDR1 MNHEY and CDR2 SMNVEV (reference sequence). CDR3 length equals 15 residues. The V end was cut by 5 bases, the J end by 10 bases, with 18 bases between. DNA of the CDR3: TGTGCCAGCAGTCCCAACCAGGGATTATGGTCACCCCTCCACTTT. This encodes CASSPNQGLWSPLHF.

This sequence joins TRBV5-6 and TRBJ2-1; D is undetermined. This CDR3 spans 13 amino acids. Germline V lookup: CDR1 SGHDT, CDR2 YYEEEE. V dropped 0 bases and J dropped 9 bases, with 10 bases sitting between them. CDR3 amino acids: CASSLGPLFEQFF. CDR3 bases: TGTGCCAGCAGCTTGGGGCCGCTTTTTGAGCAGTTCTTC.

This clone came up once. V and J are TRBV28 and TRBJ2-4; TRBD1 matches 9 bases. V was pared by 6 bases and J by 4 bases, with 7 bases of the junction left unmatched. The CDR3 loop spans 15 amino acids. Looked up from germline, CDR1 is MDHEN and CDR2 is SYDVKM. The CDR3, as DNA: TGTGCCAGCAGGTACTCCGGGACAGGGAAAAACATTCAGTACTTC. Translating gives CASRYSGTGKNIQYF.

The chain links TRBV6-5 to TRBJ2-1, with 7 bases aligning to TRBD1. The V and J ends lost 5 bases and 5 bases, in that order; junction bases with no gene match: 6. The CDR3 consists of 14 residues. CDR1 and CDR2 from the germline V gene are MNHEY and SVGAGI. The CDR3 region is CASSPPGQHNEQFF. The CDR3, as DNA: TGTGCCAGCAGTCCCCCGGGACAGCACAATGAGCAGTTCTTC.

This clone was observed once. The chain joins TRBV4-2 to TRBJ2-7; 16 bases fit TRBD2. CDR1 and CDR2 (germline): LGHNA, YNFKEQ. The length of the CDR3 is 18 residues. Germline trimming cut 0 bases from V and 1 base from J; bases unmatched to any gene: 3. The CDR3 bases are TGTGCCAGCAGCCAAGAGGGACTAGCGGGGGGGTTATCCTACGAGCAGTACTTC. Protein sequence: CASSQEGLAGGLSYEQYF.